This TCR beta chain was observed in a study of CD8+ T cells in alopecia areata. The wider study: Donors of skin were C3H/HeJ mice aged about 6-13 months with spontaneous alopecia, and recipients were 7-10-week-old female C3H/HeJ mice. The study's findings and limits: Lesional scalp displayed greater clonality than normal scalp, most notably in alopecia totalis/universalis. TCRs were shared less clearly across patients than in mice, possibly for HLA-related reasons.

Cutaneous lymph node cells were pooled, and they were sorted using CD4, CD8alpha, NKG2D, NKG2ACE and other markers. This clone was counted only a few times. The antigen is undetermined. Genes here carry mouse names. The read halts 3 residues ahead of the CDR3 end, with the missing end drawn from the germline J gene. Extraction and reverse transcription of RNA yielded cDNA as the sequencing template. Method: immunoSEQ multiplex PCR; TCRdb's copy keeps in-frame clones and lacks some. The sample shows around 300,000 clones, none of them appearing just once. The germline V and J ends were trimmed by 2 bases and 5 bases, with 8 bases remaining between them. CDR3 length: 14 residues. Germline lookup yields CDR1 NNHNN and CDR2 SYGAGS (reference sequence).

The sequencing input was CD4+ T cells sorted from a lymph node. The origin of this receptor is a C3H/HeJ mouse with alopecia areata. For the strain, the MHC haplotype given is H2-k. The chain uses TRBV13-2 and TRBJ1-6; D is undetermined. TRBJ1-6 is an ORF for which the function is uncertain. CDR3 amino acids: CASGDRNHNSPLYF. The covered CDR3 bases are TGTGCCAGCGGTGACAGAAACCATAATTCGCCC.